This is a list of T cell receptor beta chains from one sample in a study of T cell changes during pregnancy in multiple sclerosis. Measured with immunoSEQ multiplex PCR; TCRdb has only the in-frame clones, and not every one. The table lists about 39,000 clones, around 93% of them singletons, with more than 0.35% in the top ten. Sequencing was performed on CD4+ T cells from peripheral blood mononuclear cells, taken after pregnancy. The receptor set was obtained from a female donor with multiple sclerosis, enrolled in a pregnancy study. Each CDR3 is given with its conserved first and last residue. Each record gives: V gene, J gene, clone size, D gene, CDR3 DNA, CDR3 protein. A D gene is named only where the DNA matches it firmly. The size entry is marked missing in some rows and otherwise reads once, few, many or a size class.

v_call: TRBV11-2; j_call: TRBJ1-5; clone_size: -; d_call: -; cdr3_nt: TGTGCCAGCAGCTTAGATCGGGGTGGCCAGCCCCAGCATTTT; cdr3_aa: CASSLDRGGQPQHF
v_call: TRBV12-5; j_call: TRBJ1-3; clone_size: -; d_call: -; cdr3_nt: TGTGCTAGTGGTTTGGAACTAGTTGGAAACACCATATATTTT; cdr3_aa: CASGLELVGNTIYF
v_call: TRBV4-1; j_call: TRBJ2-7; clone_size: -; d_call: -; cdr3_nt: TGCGCCAGCAGCCCGTCGCGTAAAGCGGAGCAGTACTTC; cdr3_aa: CASSPSRKAEQYF
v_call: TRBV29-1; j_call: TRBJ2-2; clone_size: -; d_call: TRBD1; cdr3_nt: TGCAGCGCCTATCCGGGACAGGGGGCGCGACCGGCTACCGGGGAGCTGTTTTTT; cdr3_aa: CSAYPGQGARPATGELFF
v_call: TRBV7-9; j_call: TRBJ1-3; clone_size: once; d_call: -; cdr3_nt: TGTGCCAGCAGCTTAGCCGGCACCATATATTTT; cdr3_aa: CASSLAGTIYF
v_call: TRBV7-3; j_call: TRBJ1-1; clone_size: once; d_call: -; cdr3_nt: TGTGCCAGCAGCTTAACTCTGTCAGGTGAAGCTTTCTTT; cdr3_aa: CASSLTLSGEAFF
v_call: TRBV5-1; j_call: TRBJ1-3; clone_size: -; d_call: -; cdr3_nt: TGCGCCAGCAGCAGCGGACTCCGCTCTGGAAACACCATATATTTT; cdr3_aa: CASSSGLRSGNTIYF
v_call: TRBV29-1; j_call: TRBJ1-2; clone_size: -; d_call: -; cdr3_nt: TGCAGCGTTGGTAGGTTGGAGGGCACTAACTATGGCTACACCTTC; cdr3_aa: CSVGRLEGTNYGYTF
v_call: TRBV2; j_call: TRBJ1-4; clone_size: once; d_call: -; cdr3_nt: TGTGCCAGCATGGCAGGGCTTAATGAAAAACTGTTTTTT; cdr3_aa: CASMAGLNEKLFF
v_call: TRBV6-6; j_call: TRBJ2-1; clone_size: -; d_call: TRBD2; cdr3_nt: TGTGCCAGCAGTTACAGTAGCGGGGGAGGTTACAATGAGCAGTTCTTC; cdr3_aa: CASSYSSGGGYNEQFF
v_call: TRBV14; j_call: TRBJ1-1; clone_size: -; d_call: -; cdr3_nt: TGTGCCAGCAGCCAACGGCTAGGGGGTGTCACTGAAGCTTTCTTT; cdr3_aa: CASSQRLGGVTEAFF
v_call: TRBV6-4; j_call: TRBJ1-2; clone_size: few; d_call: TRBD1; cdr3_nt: TGTGCCAGCAGGAGGGGGCCTTCACCTAACTATGGCTACACCTTC; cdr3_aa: CASRRGPSPNYGYTF
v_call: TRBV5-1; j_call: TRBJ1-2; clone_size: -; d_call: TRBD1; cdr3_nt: TGCGCCAGCGGACAGGTGGAGGGCTATGGCTACACCTTC; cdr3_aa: CASGQVEGYGYTF
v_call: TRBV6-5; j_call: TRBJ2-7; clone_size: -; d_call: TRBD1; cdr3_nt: TGTGCCAGCAGGGGCCGGGACAGGTTCACCTACGAGCAGTACTTC; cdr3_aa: CASRGRDRFTYEQYF
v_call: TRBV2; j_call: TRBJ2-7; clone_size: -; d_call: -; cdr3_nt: TGTGCCAGCAGAATTCCCGGGACTCCCCACTACTTC; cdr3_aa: CASRIPGTPHYF
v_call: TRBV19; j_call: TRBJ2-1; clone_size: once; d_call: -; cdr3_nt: TGTGCCAGTCATGCGGGGGCAACCTACAATGAGCAGTTCTTC; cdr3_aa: CASHAGATYNEQFF
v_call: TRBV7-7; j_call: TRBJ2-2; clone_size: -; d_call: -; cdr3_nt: TGTGCTAGCAGCTTAGGGACTCTTAACACCGGGGAGCTGTTTTTT; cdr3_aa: CASSLGTLNTGELFF
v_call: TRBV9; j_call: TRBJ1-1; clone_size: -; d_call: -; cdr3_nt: TGTGCCAGCAGCCCCCAGATAAAACTGAACACTGAAGCTTTCTTT; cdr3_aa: CASSPQIKLNTEAFF
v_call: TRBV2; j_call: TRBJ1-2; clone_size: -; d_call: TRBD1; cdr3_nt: TGTGCCAGCACCCGACAGGGGAGGGGCTACACCTTC; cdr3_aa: CASTRQGRGYTF
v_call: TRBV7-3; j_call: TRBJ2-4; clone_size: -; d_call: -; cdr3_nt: TGTGCCAGCAGCTCACTAAGAGGAGACATTCAGTACTTC; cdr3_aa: CASSSLRGDIQYF
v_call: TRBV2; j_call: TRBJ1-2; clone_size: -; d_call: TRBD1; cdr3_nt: TGTGCCAGCAGTGCCGGGACAGGGAAACGCCTTAACTATGGCTACACCTTC; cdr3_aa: CASSAGTGKRLNYGYTF
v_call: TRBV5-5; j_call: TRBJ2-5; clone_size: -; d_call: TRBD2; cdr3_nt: TGTGCCAGCAGCTTAGTCCGGGGGGGGTGGGAGACCCAGTACTTC; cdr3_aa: CASSLVRGGWETQYF
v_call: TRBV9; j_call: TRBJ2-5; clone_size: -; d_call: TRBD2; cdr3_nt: TGTGCCAGCAGCTCCAGGACTAGCGGTGAAGAGACCCAGTACTTC; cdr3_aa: CASSSRTSGEETQYF
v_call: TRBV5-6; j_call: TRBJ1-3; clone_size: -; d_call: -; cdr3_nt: TGTGCCAGCAGCTTGTTAAAAGGGGATTCGGTCGGAAACACCATATATTTT; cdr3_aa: CASSLLKGDSVGNTIYF
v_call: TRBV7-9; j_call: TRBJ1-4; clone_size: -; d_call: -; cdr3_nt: TGTGCCAGCAGCCCAACCGCATCCGGTAATGAAAAACTGTTTTTT; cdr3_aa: CASSPTASGNEKLFF
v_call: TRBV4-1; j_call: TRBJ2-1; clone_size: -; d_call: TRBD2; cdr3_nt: TGCGCCAGCAGCCCTAGCGGAGACTCCTACAATGAGCAGTTCTTC; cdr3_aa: CASSPSGDSYNEQFF
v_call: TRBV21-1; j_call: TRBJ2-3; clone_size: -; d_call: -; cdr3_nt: TGTGCCAGCAGGAGAAATCTTCCGGGACAGGTTTGTGTTGGCACAGATACGCAGTATTTT; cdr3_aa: CASRRNLPGQVCVGTDTQYF
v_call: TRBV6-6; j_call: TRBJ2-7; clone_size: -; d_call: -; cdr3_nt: TGTGCCAGCAGTTCCCCAATTCGGGACGAGCAGTACTTC; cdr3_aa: CASSSPIRDEQYF
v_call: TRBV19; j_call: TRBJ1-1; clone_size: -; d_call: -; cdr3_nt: TGTGCCAGTAGTATAGAGCGTAGCCGTGAAGCTTTCTTT; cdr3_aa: CASSIERSREAFF
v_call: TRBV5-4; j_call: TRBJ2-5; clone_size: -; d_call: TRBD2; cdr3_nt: TGTGCCAGCAGCAGTAGCGGGGGTCTCCAAGAGACCCAGTACTTC; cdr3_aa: CASSSSGGLQETQYF
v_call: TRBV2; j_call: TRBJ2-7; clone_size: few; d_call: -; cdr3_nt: TGTGCCAGCAGGAGATCCTACGAGCAGTACTTC; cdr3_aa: CASRRSYEQYF
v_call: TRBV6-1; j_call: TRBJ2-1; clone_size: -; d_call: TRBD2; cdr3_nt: TGTGCCAGCACTAGGACTAGCTCGAGATACAATGAGCAGTTCTTC; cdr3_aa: CASTRTSSRYNEQFF
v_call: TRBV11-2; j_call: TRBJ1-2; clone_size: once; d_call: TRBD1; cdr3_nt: TGTGCCAGCAGCTTGGCCCCGGGACAGGGGATCTATGGCTACACCTTC; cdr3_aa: CASSLAPGQGIYGYTF
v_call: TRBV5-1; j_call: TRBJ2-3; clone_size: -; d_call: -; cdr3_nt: TGCGCCAGCAGCCCCCCGGGGTCAGGAACAGATACGCAGTATTTT; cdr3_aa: CASSPPGSGTDTQYF
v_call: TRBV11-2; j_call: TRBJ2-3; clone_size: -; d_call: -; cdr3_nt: TGTGCCAGCAGCTTAGACGGGGGGCCTGATACGCAGTATTTT; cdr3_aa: CASSLDGGPDTQYF
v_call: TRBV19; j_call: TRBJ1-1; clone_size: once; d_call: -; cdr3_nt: TGTGCCAGTACTTTAGCCGCGGGGTTGGGGACTGAAGCTTTCTTT; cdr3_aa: CASTLAAGLGTEAFF
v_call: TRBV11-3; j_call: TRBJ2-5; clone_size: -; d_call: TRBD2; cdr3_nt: TGTGCCAGCAGCTCCGGACTAGCGGGGAAGGGGCCCCAGTACTTC; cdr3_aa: CASSSGLAGKGPQYF
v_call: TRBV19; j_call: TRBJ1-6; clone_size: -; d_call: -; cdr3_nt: TGTGCCAGTAGTTGGGCCAGTAAAATTTATTCACCCCTCCACTTT; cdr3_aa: CASSWASKIYSPLHF
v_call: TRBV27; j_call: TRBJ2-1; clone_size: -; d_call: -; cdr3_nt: TGTGCCAGCAGTCCAAGACTAGTCCCCCAGGAGCAGTTCTTC; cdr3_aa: CASSPRLVPQEQFF